This T cell receptor (beta chain) was captured by sequencing in a study of cytomegalovirus exposure and HLA in healthy donors. Notes on the study in general: Per a later analysis, about 15,000 TCR beta sequences showed association with HLA alleles at 0.05 false discovery rate. Later genetic work tied a missense DCLRE1C variant to beta-chain V and J trimming. With high specificity and sensitivity, the classifier reportedly diagnosed cytomegalovirus status.

Primers included in the PCR were 60 Vbeta and 13 Jbeta primers. Original methodology: In a later analysis, the count reached 80 million or so unique TCR beta chains, with 9 million to 11 million shared. Method: immunoSEQ multiplex PCR; TCRdb's copy keeps in-frame clones and lacks some. D and trimming come from the DNA, and the V and J calls and clone size come from that table. The table includes approximately 170,000 clones, around two thirds detected once. The ends were cut back, 3 bases at V and 2 bases at J, with 20 bases in the middle. Germline-derived CDR1 and CDR2 are KGHSH and LQKENI. This CDR3 is 17 amino acids long. Concerning this clone itself: What it recognizes is unknown.

Sequenced input: PBMCs. The source of this sequence is a man aged 40-55 years in good health and CMV-seronegative. The chain uses TRBV18 and TRBJ2-7; no clear D gene. CDR3 bases: TGTGCCAGCTCACCGGTCGCTTTAAGCAATGCGCCCTACGAGCAGTACTTC. It codes for CASSPVALSNAPYEQYF.